The clone carrying this TCR beta chain came up once. Its antigen remains unidentified. Researchers ran the PCR with 60 Vbeta and 13 Jbeta primers. Data came from immunoSEQ multiplex PCR; TCRdb stores just in-frame clones and leaves some out. The sample lists approximately 150,000 clones; 65% to 80% were seen once. This record belongs to a study of cytomegalovirus exposure and HLA in healthy donors. Nominally healthy donors were sampled, though unrecorded immune exposures were likely. With V trimmed by 3 bases and J by 6 bases, 7 bases remained unmatched. The CDR3 has 15 amino acids. Germline values: CDR1 SGHNT, CDR2 YYREEE (reference sequence). Study findings and constraints: Evidence from a later analysis indicated that most CMV-associated TCR beta chains looked HLA-restricted. Listed as cytomegalovirus-associated were 150 to 200 TCR beta chains.

This receptor was obtained from a man aged 35-49 years in good health and CMV-seropositive. The chain carries TRBV5-4 and TRBJ2-1, with TRBD1 matching over 9 bases. The sample taken for sequencing was PBMCs. CDR3 sequence: CASSWTGDRGNEQFF. DNA for the CDR3: TGTGCCAGCAGCTGGACAGGGGATAGGGGCAATGAGCAGTTCTTC.